The rows below give T cell receptor beta chains drawn from one sample of a study of OX40 agonist ivuxolimab in advanced cancers. Clones were read by immunoSEQ multiplex PCR, and TCRdb kept only the in-frame ones, dropping some. This repertoire shows about 73,000 clones, around 88% found once; its top ten account for roughly 2.9%. The sequencing used CD4+ or CD8+ T cells sorted from blood, collected in a trial of the OX40 agonist ivuxolimab. These receptors were taken from an adult with an advanced solid tumor such as melanoma, head and neck, liver or kidney cancer. The CDR3 runs from the conserved cysteine through the conserved F or W. D genes are given only for firm matches. Where a row states a size, it is once, few, many or the class of an expanded clone; other rows omit it.

clone size: -; V gene: TRBV25-1; J gene: TRBJ1-1; D gene: TRBD1; CDR3 protein: CASSELDRDTEAFF; CDR3 DNA: TGTGCCAGCAGTGAATTGGACAGGGACACTGAAGCTTTCTTT
clone size: -; V gene: TRBV5-1; J gene: TRBJ1-6; D gene: -; CDR3 protein: CASSLAWDSPLHF; CDR3 DNA: TGCGCCAGCAGCTTGGCCTGGGATTCACCCCTCCACTTT
clone size: -; V gene: TRBV28; J gene: TRBJ2-2; D gene: -; CDR3 protein: CASRPTAGLDTGELFF; CDR3 DNA: TGTGCCAGCAGACCCACGGCGGGGTTGGACACCGGGGAGCTGTTTTTT
clone size: -; V gene: TRBV28; J gene: TRBJ1-2; D gene: TRBD1; CDR3 protein: CASNTGDSYGYTF; CDR3 DNA: TGTGCCAGTAATACAGGGGACTCGTATGGCTACACCTTC
clone size: -; V gene: TRBV5-4; J gene: TRBJ1-1; D gene: -; CDR3 protein: CASRIERWEGAEAFF; CDR3 DNA: TGTGCCAGCAGGATCGAGAGGTGGGAAGGGGCTGAAGCTTTCTTT
clone size: -; V gene: TRBV21-1; J gene: TRBJ2-7; D gene: -; CDR3 protein: CASSKEGIADSYEQYF; CDR3 DNA: TGTGCCAGCAGCAAAGAAGGAATAGCGGACTCCTACGAGCAGTACTTC
clone size: few; V gene: TRBV7-3; J gene: TRBJ1-4; D gene: TRBD1; CDR3 protein: CASSSGTGSWATNEKLFF; CDR3 DNA: TGTGCCAGCAGCTCGGGGACAGGAAGTTGGGCAACTAATGAAAAACTGTTTTTT
clone size: -; V gene: TRBV30; J gene: TRBJ1-4; D gene: -; CDR3 protein: CAWRQGGMANEKLFF; CDR3 DNA: TGTGCCTGGAGACAAGGGGGGATGGCTAATGAAAAACTGTTTTTT
clone size: -; V gene: TRBV30; J gene: TRBJ2-2; D gene: -; CDR3 protein: CAWSTWTVPTGELFF; CDR3 DNA: TGTGCCTGGAGTACGTGGACAGTCCCCACCGGGGAGCTGTTTTTT
clone size: once; V gene: TRBV19; J gene: TRBJ2-1; D gene: TRBD2; CDR3 protein: CASTRTSGDNEQFF; CDR3 DNA: TGTGCCAGTACCCGGACTAGCGGGGACAATGAGCAGTTCTTC
clone size: -; V gene: TRBV2; J gene: TRBJ1-2; D gene: -; CDR3 protein: CASKVRERDGYTF; CDR3 DNA: TGTGCCAGCAAGGTCAGGGAACGGGATGGCTACACCTTC
clone size: -; V gene: TRBV4-1; J gene: TRBJ1-3; D gene: TRBD1; CDR3 protein: CASSLSDRSTSGNTIYF; CDR3 DNA: TGCGCCAGCAGCCTCTCGGACAGGTCCACCTCTGGAAACACCATATATTTT
clone size: once; V gene: TRBV4-1; J gene: TRBJ1-1; D gene: -; CDR3 protein: CASSHLVSGNTEAFF; CDR3 DNA: TGCGCCAGCAGCCATCTAGTCAGTGGGAACACTGAAGCTTTCTTT
clone size: -; V gene: TRBV5-1; J gene: TRBJ1-1; D gene: TRBD1; CDR3 protein: CASSLGTGLNTEAFF; CDR3 DNA: TGCGCCAGCAGCCTTGGGACAGGCCTGAACACTGAAGCTTTCTTT
clone size: -; V gene: TRBV5-1; J gene: TRBJ2-5; D gene: -; CDR3 protein: CASSANVGGAAAYF; CDR3 DNA: TGCGCCAGCAGCGCGAACGTAGGCGGGGCGGCTGCGTACTTC
clone size: -; V gene: TRBV5-6; J gene: TRBJ2-3; D gene: -; CDR3 protein: CASSLGTRGPHAQYF; CDR3 DNA: TGTGCCAGCAGCTTGGGGACTAGGGGGCCACATGCGCAGTATTTT
clone size: -; V gene: TRBV5-4; J gene: TRBJ2-7; D gene: TRBD2; CDR3 protein: CASSTAAGGGFSYEQYF; CDR3 DNA: TGTGCCAGCAGTACTGCGGCGGGCGGGGGGTTCTCCTACGAGCAGTACTTC
clone size: -; V gene: TRBV7-2; J gene: TRBJ1-6; D gene: -; CDR3 protein: CASSPQTGATSPLHF; CDR3 DNA: TGTGCCAGCAGCCCGCAGACGGGGGCGACTTCACCCCTCCACTTT
clone size: few; V gene: TRBV7-8; J gene: TRBJ2-6; D gene: -; CDR3 protein: CASSLKPSISGANVLTF; CDR3 DNA: TGTGCCAGCAGCTTAAAGCCGAGCATCTCTGGGGCCAACGTCCTGACTTTC
clone size: once; V gene: TRBV11-2; J gene: TRBJ2-7; D gene: TRBD2; CDR3 protein: CASSAQLAGGPYEQYF; CDR3 DNA: TGTGCCAGCAGCGCCCAACTAGCGGGAGGGCCCTACGAGCAGTACTTC
clone size: -; V gene: TRBV5-1; J gene: TRBJ1-2; D gene: -; CDR3 protein: CASSLVGSYGYTF; CDR3 DNA: TGCGCCAGCAGCTTGGTGGGGAGCTATGGCTACACCTTC
clone size: -; V gene: TRBV19; J gene: TRBJ2-5; D gene: -; CDR3 protein: CASSIGFRDSTETQYF; CDR3 DNA: TGTGCCAGTAGTATAGGGTTCCGGGATTCAACGGAGACCCAGTACTTC
clone size: -; V gene: TRBV13; J gene: TRBJ2-2; D gene: -; CDR3 protein: CASSGSSNTGELFF; CDR3 DNA: TGTGCCAGCAGTGGCAGTTCGAACACCGGGGAGCTGTTTTTT
clone size: -; V gene: TRBV18; J gene: TRBJ2-5; D gene: -; CDR3 protein: CASSPPGGRETQYF; CDR3 DNA: TGTGCCAGCTCACCACCGGGGGGGCGAGAGACCCAGTACTTC
clone size: -; V gene: TRBV5-1; J gene: TRBJ2-3; D gene: TRBD2; CDR3 protein: CASSFQRGNTDTQYF; CDR3 DNA: TGCGCCAGCAGCTTCCAGCGGGGGAACACAGATACGCAGTATTTT
clone size: -; V gene: TRBV9; J gene: TRBJ1-5; D gene: -; CDR3 protein: CASSVVKGSRNQPQHF; CDR3 DNA: TGTGCCAGCAGCGTAGTAAAGGGTTCCCGCAATCAGCCCCAGCATTTT
clone size: -; V gene: TRBV10-1; J gene: TRBJ2-3; D gene: TRBD2; CDR3 protein: CASSESGLKPDTQYF; CDR3 DNA: TGCGCCAGCAGTGAGTCGGGACTAAAACCAGATACGCAGTATTTT
clone size: once; V gene: TRBV28; J gene: TRBJ2-5; D gene: -; CDR3 protein: CASSSPVLGGGQETQYF; CDR3 DNA: TGTGCCAGCAGTTCCCCGGTGTTGGGGGGAGGTCAAGAGACCCAGTACTTC
clone size: -; V gene: TRBV13; J gene: TRBJ1-4; D gene: -; CDR3 protein: CASSLGTSATNEKLFF; CDR3 DNA: TGTGCCAGCAGCCTAGGGACGTCTGCAACTAATGAAAAACTGTTTTTT
clone size: -; V gene: TRBV7-3; J gene: TRBJ2-1; D gene: -; CDR3 protein: CASSLTALQGEQFF; CDR3 DNA: TGTGCCAGCAGCTTAACGGCCCTACAGGGTGAGCAGTTCTTC
clone size: -; V gene: TRBV5-4; J gene: TRBJ2-1; D gene: -; CDR3 protein: CASSSPGYEQFF; CDR3 DNA: TGTGCCAGCAGCTCGCCCGGATATGAGCAGTTCTTC
clone size: -; V gene: TRBV7-8; J gene: TRBJ2-3; D gene: -; CDR3 protein: CASSLWGVGADTQYF; CDR3 DNA: TGTGCCAGCAGCTTGTGGGGGGTTGGTGCAGATACGCAGTATTTT
clone size: -; V gene: TRBV28; J gene: TRBJ2-5; D gene: -; CDR3 protein: CASSSAGTPEETQYF; CDR3 DNA: TGTGCCAGCAGTTCCGCAGGGACGCCCGAAGAGACCCAGTACTTC
clone size: -; V gene: TRBV27; J gene: TRBJ2-3; D gene: -; CDR3 protein: CASSSAPGLVDTQYF; CDR3 DNA: TGTGCCAGCAGTTCCGCGCCTGGACTCGTAGATACGCAGTATTTT
clone size: once; V gene: TRBV9; J gene: TRBJ1-2; D gene: -; CDR3 protein: CASSGGDSIYGYTF; CDR3 DNA: TGTGCCAGCAGCGGAGGTGACAGCATCTATGGCTACACCTTC
clone size: -; V gene: TRBV9; J gene: TRBJ2-1; D gene: -; CDR3 protein: CASSVERITYNEQFF; CDR3 DNA: TGTGCCAGCAGCGTAGAAAGGATTACCTACAATGAGCAGTTCTTC
clone size: -; V gene: TRBV11-3; J gene: TRBJ2-7; D gene: -; CDR3 protein: CASSLGIGGEGEQYF; CDR3 DNA: TGTGCCAGCAGCTTAGGTATAGGGGGAGAAGGCGAGCAGTACTTC
clone size: -; V gene: TRBV18; J gene: TRBJ1-2; D gene: TRBD1; CDR3 protein: CASSLQGAHGYTF; CDR3 DNA: TGTGCCAGCTCACTACAGGGGGCACATGGCTACACCTTC
clone size: -; V gene: TRBV30; J gene: TRBJ2-1; D gene: TRBD1; CDR3 protein: CAWSKKGQGGDEQFF; CDR3 DNA: TGTGCCTGGAGCAAGAAGGGACAGGGGGGTGATGAGCAGTTCTTC
clone size: -; V gene: TRBV5-4; J gene: TRBJ1-1; D gene: -; CDR3 protein: CASSLTQGNTEAFF; CDR3 DNA: TGTGCCAGCAGCTTGACTCAGGGGAACACTGAAGCTTTCTTT
clone size: -; V gene: TRBV5-1; J gene: TRBJ1-1; D gene: -; CDR3 protein: CASSITGNGNTEAFF; CDR3 DNA: TGCGCCAGCAGCATCACAGGGAATGGAAACACTGAAGCTTTCTTT
clone size: -; V gene: TRBV7-3; J gene: TRBJ2-7; D gene: TRBD2; CDR3 protein: CASSLGPLAVYEQYF; CDR3 DNA: TGTGCCAGCAGCCTTGGTCCACTAGCGGTCTACGAGCAGTACTTC
clone size: -; V gene: TRBV6-1; J gene: TRBJ1-5; D gene: TRBD1; CDR3 protein: CASSEMGRTGGAWQPQHF; CDR3 DNA: TGTGCCAGCAGTGAAATGGGGAGAACAGGGGGCGCGTGGCAGCCCCAGCATTTT
clone size: -; V gene: TRBV4-2; J gene: TRBJ1-4; D gene: -; CDR3 protein: CASSQDLAVNEKLFF; CDR3 DNA: TGTGCCAGCAGCCAAGATCTGGCGGTGAATGAAAAACTGTTTTTT
clone size: -; V gene: TRBV11-2; J gene: TRBJ1-4; D gene: -; CDR3 protein: CASSPLGYSNEKLFF; CDR3 DNA: TGTGCCAGCAGCCCCCTGGGATACTCTAATGAAAAACTGTTTTTT
clone size: -; V gene: TRBV5-4; J gene: TRBJ1-4; D gene: -; CDR3 protein: CASSQSSTTNEKLFF; CDR3 DNA: TGTGCCAGCAGCCAGAGCAGTACGACTAATGAAAAACTGTTTTTT
clone size: -; V gene: TRBV7-9; J gene: TRBJ2-1; D gene: TRBD2; CDR3 protein: CASRPGGLFYNEQFF; CDR3 DNA: TGTGCCAGCAGACCGGGGGGACTATTCTACAATGAGCAGTTCTTC
clone size: once; V gene: TRBV7-3; J gene: TRBJ2-7; D gene: -; CDR3 protein: CASSLTPDYEQYF; CDR3 DNA: TGTGCCAGCAGCTTAACACCCGACTACGAGCAGTACTTC
clone size: -; V gene: TRBV9; J gene: TRBJ1-4; D gene: TRBD1; CDR3 protein: CASSSTGRQGAEKLFF; CDR3 DNA: TGTGCCAGCAGCTCAACGGGACGGCAGGGGGCTGAAAAACTGTTTTTT
clone size: few; V gene: TRBV5-1; J gene: TRBJ2-7; D gene: -; CDR3 protein: CASSLWDTYEQYF; CDR3 DNA: TGCGCCAGCAGCTTGTGGGACACCTACGAGCAGTACTTC
clone size: -; V gene: TRBV5-1; J gene: TRBJ2-7; D gene: -; CDR3 protein: CASSLSGQGYGEQYF; CDR3 DNA: TGCGCCAGCAGCTTGTCGGGACAAGGATACGGGGAGCAGTACTTC
clone size: -; V gene: TRBV7-2; J gene: TRBJ1-2; D gene: -; CDR3 protein: CASSLTQNYGYTF; CDR3 DNA: TGTGCCAGCAGCTTAACGCAGAACTATGGCTACACCTTC
clone size: -; V gene: TRBV7-3; J gene: TRBJ2-3; D gene: -; CDR3 protein: CASSVGYLTDTQYF; CDR3 DNA: TGTGCCAGCAGCGTCGGGTACCTCACAGATACGCAGTATTTT
clone size: -; V gene: TRBV10-2; J gene: TRBJ2-1; D gene: -; CDR3 protein: CASSDRGTASYNEQFF; CDR3 DNA: TGCGCCAGCAGTGATCGGGGGACAGCCTCCTACAATGAGCAGTTCTTC
clone size: -; V gene: TRBV18; J gene: TRBJ2-2; D gene: -; CDR3 protein: CASSPLGSGSPGELFF; CDR3 DNA: TGTGCCAGCTCTCCTCTCGGCAGCGGCTCACCCGGGGAGCTGTTTTTT
clone size: -; V gene: TRBV19; J gene: TRBJ1-2; D gene: -; CDR3 protein: CASSLARDGSYGYTF; CDR3 DNA: TGTGCCAGTAGTCTCGCCAGGGACGGGTCCTATGGCTACACCTTC
clone size: -; V gene: TRBV4-2; J gene: TRBJ1-4; D gene: -; CDR3 protein: CASSQSGQGNEKLFF; CDR3 DNA: TGTGCCAGCAGCCAATCGGGGCAGGGTAATGAAAAACTGTTTTTT